This paragraph covers one T cell receptor (beta chain) sequence. The data were taken from a study of blood T cell repertoires in COVID-19. Overall study: T cells, B-cell-depleted T cells, or PBMCs provided the cDNA or gDNA that served as material.

CDR1 is SGHNT and CDR2 is YYREEE in the germline V gene (reference sequence). There are 13 residues in the CDR3. The V and J ends lost 1 base and 1 base respectively, with 5 bases between them. Enrolled through a virtual design, the participants were between roughly 18 and 100 years of age and came from 24 US areas. Data came from immunoSEQ multiplex PCR; TCRdb stores just in-frame clones and leaves some out. The sample carries under 350,000 clones, roughly 90% recorded once. The gene calls are TRBV5-4 and TRBJ1-1, with no clear D. The clonotype originates from a man aged 55 to 70 who had recovered from COVID-19. Sequenced input: PBMCs or T cells enriched from blood (not recorded which). CDR3 loop: CASSLYKNTEAFF. The CDR3 coding sequence is TGTGCCAGCAGCTTGTATAAGAACACTGAAGCTTTCTTT.